The next 19 T cell receptor beta chains were all read from a single sample in a study of T cells after yellow fever vaccination. TCRdb re-called the 5' RACE reads with MiXCR, one entry per CDR3 protein. Among 300,000 to 400,000 distinct CDR3 sequences listed, roughly 4% were seen once. The input for sequencing was PBMCs, taken 5 days after the yellow fever booster vaccination. These receptors were obtained from a man between 18 and 29 years old who received the YFV17D yellow fever vaccine.

This clonotype came up a few times. The V and J genes are TRBV4-1 and TRBJ1-4, with 11 nucleotides matching TRBD1. After removal of 2 bases from V and 8 bases from J, the junction contained 13 bases not matched to a gene. CDR3 size: 18 residues. Germline values: CDR1 MGHRA, CDR2 YSYEKL. The CDR3 loop is CASSQPGTGGFSREKLFF. CDR3 in DNA: TGCGCCAGCAGCCAACCCGGGACAGGGGGTTTCTCTCGGGAAAAACTGTTTTTT.

The chain couples TRBV9 to TRBJ2-2, with D possibly being TRBD2 (5 bases). Germline V gene lookup returns CDR1 SGDLS and CDR2 YYNGEE. This CDR3 comprises 15 residues. Trimming pared 6 bases from V and 0 bases from J, leaving 12 bases between. The CDR3 region has the DNA TGTGCCAGCACCCTCGGAGGACCGAACACCGGGGAGCTGTTTTTT. Translated: CASTLGGPNTGELFF.

This clonotype was observed many times. The chain links TRBV7-3 to TRBJ2-1, with D possibly matching TRBD2 (6 bases). The ends were cut back, 8 bases at V and 0 bases at J, with 11 bases in the middle. Germline values: CDR1 SGHTA, CDR2 FQGTGA. The CDR3 has 14 amino acids. The CDR3 region is CASSPGGSYNEQFF. As DNA, the CDR3 is TGTGCCAGCTCCCCCGGGGGCTCCTACAATGAGCAGTTCTTC.

DNA for the CDR3: TGTGCCAGCAGCGTAGGCGGCGGGGGAGGTGAGGAGACCCAGTACTTC. Residues: CASSVGGGGGEETQYF. This sequence joins TRBV9 and TRBJ2-5, with 7 positions matching TRBD2. Germline V gene data show CDR1 as SGDLS and CDR2 as YYNGEE. The CDR3 has 16 amino acids. The V segment lost 0 bases and the J segment 5 bases; nucleotides outside the gene matches: 10.

This clonotype was found many times. The chain has TRBV15 and TRBJ2-5; TRBD2 matches at 7 bases. Germline CDR1 LNHNV, CDR2 YYDKDF (reference sequence). The CDR3 sequence is 14 residues long. The ends lost 3 bases at V and 2 bases at J; junction bases unmatched: 3. The CDR3, as DNA: TGTGCCACCAGCAGTAGGGGACTACAAGAGACCCAGTACTTC. It encodes CATSSRGLQETQYF.

This chain's CDR3 is CASSSPTGMRTDTQYF. CDR3 DNA sequence: TGTGCCAGCAGCTCACCAACAGGTATGAGGACAGATACGCAGTATTTT. The chain joins TRBV5-6 to TRBJ2-3; perhaps TRBD1 as D (5 bases). The CDR3 has 16 amino acids. The V gene lost 3 bases and the J gene lost 3 bases, with 17 bases spanning the gap. CDR1 is SGHDT, CDR2 YYEEEE, per germline.

This clonotype was seen ten or more times. V usage is TRBV29-1 and J usage is TRBJ1-1, with a tentative D call TRBD1 (5 bases). CDR3 length equals 12 residues. Germline assignment: CDR1 SQVTM and CDR2 ANQGSEA. For the CDR3, the DNA is TGCGCAAGTAGGGGTTTGAACACTGAAGCTTTCTTT. Residues: CASRGLNTEAFF. The full variable domain, completed using reference TRBV29-1 and TRBJ1-1, is SAVISQKPSRDICQRGTSLTIQCQVDSQVTMMFWYRQQPGQSLTLIATANQGSEATYESGFVIDKFPISRPNLTFSTLTVSNMSPEDSSIYLCASRGLNTEAFFGQGTRLTVV.

This clonotype was detected only a few times. J is TRBJ1-1 and V is TRBV25-1; 8 bases map to TRBD1. CDR1 is MGHDK, CDR2 SYGVNS, per germline. After removal of 4 bases from V and 5 bases from J, the junction contained 9 bases not matched to a gene. This CDR3 is built from 15 residues. CDR3: CASSATQGGGTEAFF. In nucleotides, the CDR3 is TGTGCCAGCAGTGCGACACAGGGGGGCGGGACTGAAGCTTTCTTT.

The rearrangement joins TRBV5-5 to TRBJ2-3, with 7 bases that match TRBD1. V shed 1 base and J 6 bases; nucleotides not matched to a gene: 8. Germline V gives CDR1 SGHKS, CDR2 YYEKEE (reference sequence). The CDR3 totals 15 residues. In nucleotides, the CDR3 is TGTGCCAGCAGCTTGCAGGGGGTCTTGGGGGATACGCAGTATTTT. Translation gives CASSLQGVLGDTQYF.

V gene TRBV29-1 combines with J gene TRBJ2-7; D is ambiguous. Trimming took off 1 base at V and 6 bases at J, with 22 bases between the two ends. The CDR3 is 16 residues long. Germline values: CDR1 SQVTM, CDR2 ANQGSEA. The CDR3 DNA reads as TGCAGCGTTGAAGTCTCCTCGTTTGTCTGGCCGGTCGAGCAGTACGTC. Its protein is CSVEVSSFVWPVEQYV.

A few counts support this clonotype. The V call is TRBV4-3, the J call TRBJ1-1; D might be TRBD1 (5 bases). Per germline, CDR1 LGHNA and CDR2 YSLEER. The CDR3 is 13 residues long. Trimming cost V 0 bases and J 10 bases, with 12 bases left between them. CDR3 sequence (DNA): TGCGCCAGCAGCCAAGATGGGGGTCGGGTAGCTTTCTTT. This codes for CASSQDGGRVAFF.

The V gene is TRBV2, the J gene TRBJ1-2, with D possibly matching TRBD1 (5 bases). The CDR3 totals 16 residues. The germline CDR1 and CDR2 sequences are SNHLY and FYNNEI. The V and J ends lost 6 bases and 7 bases respectively, with 24 bases between them. In DNA, the CDR3 is TGTGCCAGCAGGAACAAACTAGGCCGTTTCGGGGGTGGCTACACCTTC. The encoded protein is CASRNKLGRFGGGYTF.

This clonotype was counted many times. The chain uses TRBV12-3 or TRBV12-4 and TRBJ2-7, with 8 nucleotides matching TRBD1. Trimming took 3 bases from V and 7 from J; bases not matched to a gene: 11. This CDR3 has 15 residues. As DNA, the CDR3 is TGTGCCAGCAGTTTCGGACAGGGAATAACGCGGGAGCAGTACTTC. Translating gives CASSFGQGITREQYF.

This clonotype was seen a few times. The V call is TRBV5-1, the J call TRBJ1-6; maybe TRBD1 (5 bases). V was shortened by 4 bases and J by 7 bases, with 27 bases between the two germline ends. This CDR3 region has 19 residues. Looked up from germline, CDR1 is SGHRS and CDR2 is YFSETQ. CDR3 bases: TGCGCCAGCAGCGAGGAGGGGCTTCGTGACTCGCCCGCCAATTCACCCCTCCACTTT. Its translation is CASSEEGLRDSPANSPLHF.

This clonotype showed up many times. This sequence joins TRBV20-1 and TRBJ2-1; 11 bases are shared with TRBD2. J gave up 5 bases and V 3 bases, and 15 bases lay outside the gene matches. Germline-derived CDR1 and CDR2 are DFQATT and SNEGSKA (reference sequence). The CDR3 sequence is 18 residues long. CDR3 nucleotide sequence: TGCAGTGCTAGTAACCTAGCGGGGGGCCATTGGGGTGACAATGAGCAGTTCTTC. Its translation is CSASNLAGGHWGDNEQFF.

The CDR3 bases are TGTGCCAGCAAAAGGGACAGGGGGGCCACTGAAGCTTTCTTT. This encodes CASKRDRGATEAFF. The chain couples TRBV6-5 to TRBJ1-1; 11 bases are a match to TRBD1. The CDR3 has 14 residues. Germline CDR1 and CDR2: MNHEY and SVGAGI. V was clipped by 7 bases and J by 4 bases; unmatched bases: 5.

This clonotype was observed at least ten times. The rearrangement joins TRBV6-5 to TRBJ2-3; 9 bases align to TRBD2. Germline CDR1 is MNHEY and CDR2 is SVGAGI. The junction had 12 bases not matched to a gene; V was cut back by 6 bases and J by 2 bases. This CDR3 spans 17 amino acids. The CDR3 spells CASRTGSGGPPTDTQYF. In DNA form, the CDR3 reads TGTGCCAGCAGAACAGGGAGCGGGGGGCCCCCCACAGATACGCAGTATTTT.

This clonotype was recorded a few times. This rearrangement joins TRBV7-2 to TRBJ2-3; tentative D call: TRBD1 (6 bases). CDR3 length: 13 amino acids. CDR1 and CDR2 (germline): SGHTA, FQGNSA. Trimming removed 6 bases from V and 6 bases from J, with 13 bases in between. CDR3 sequence (DNA): TGTGCCAGCAGTTACAGGGTGGCGGATACGCAGTATTTT. It translates to CASSYRVADTQYF. Based on the CDR3 plus reference TRBV7-2 and TRBJ2-3, the full variable domain is GAGVSQSPSNKVTEKGKDVELRCDPISGHTALYWYRQSLGQGLEFLIYFQGNSAPDKSGLPSDRFSAERTGGSVSTLTIQRTQQEDSAVYLCASSYRVADTQYFGPGTRLTVL.

This clonotype was detected many times. V is TRBV24-1 and J is TRBJ2-1; no clear D gene. Per germline, CDR1 KGHDR and CDR2 SFDVKD. The V end lost 6 bases, the J end lost 5 bases, and 13 bases lay between the germline ends. There are 14 residues in the CDR3. CDR3 nucleotides: TGTGCCACCAGTTCCCGACCGCCTCACAATGAGCAGTTCTTC. This sequence encodes CATSSRPPHNEQFF.